The following is a T cell receptor beta chain sequence with its context. Its cognate antigen is unknown. Treatment denoted: roughly 10-day PBMC culture with coronavirus spike peptide pools or control peptides (ViraFEST assay). The data are from a study of vaccination and CD4 T cells after COVID-19. About the study: There were two doses of either BNT162b2 or mRNA-1273 vaccine given to participants. Overlapping spike peptides of SARS-CoV-2, HCoV-NL63, HCoV-OC43 and HCoV-229E were used, and cells were stimulated with them.

Sequenced with the Oncomine TCR Beta short-read assay was DNA taken from cultured CD4+ T cells. Extraction of genomic DNA was performed on cultured CD4+ T cells. Via MiXCR, TCRdb re-called the PCR reads, giving one row per CDR3 protein. The table has roughly 17,000 distinct CDR3 sequences, around 35% seen once. Germline loops: CDR1 MNHNS, CDR2 SASEGT. This CDR3 is built from 14 residues. V was trimmed by 6 bases and J by 3 bases, leaving 14 bases between them. Source material: CD4+ T cells from blood, cultured in vitro. The chain joins TRBV6-1 to TRBJ1-1; maybe TRBD1 (5 bases). This receptor was obtained from a human donor who had recovered from COVID-19. CDR3 region: CASSPDMLDTEAFF. In DNA form, the CDR3 reads TGTGCCAGCAGCCCGGACATGCTCGACACTGAAGCTTTCTTT.